This is a list of T cell receptor beta chains from one sample in a study of cytomegalovirus exposure and HLA in healthy donors. Sequenced by immunoSEQ multiplex PCR; TCRdb stores in-frame clones only, minus some. The table records a few hundred thousand clones, roughly nine tenths of them present only once. Sequenced material: PBMCs. The receptors shown here come from a man in his late teens or twenties in good health and CMV-seropositive. Both conserved end residues are trimmed from each CDR3. Each record gives: V gene, D gene, clone size, CDR3 protein. A D gene is named only where the DNA matches it firmly. Not every row has a clone size; where given, it reads once, few, many or a size class.

V: TRBV7-9
D: -
size: once
CDR3: ASSNQETQY

V: TRBV9
D: TRBD2
size: once
CDR3: ASSVGPTGLAGREQF

V: TRBV10-3
D: -
size: once
CDR3: AISENPPTQY

V: TRBV28
D: -
size: -
CDR3: ASSPPRHNEQF

V: TRBV5-4
D: -
size: -
CDR3: ASSLGGGVMNEKLF

V: TRBV15
D: -
size: -
CDR3: ATSRGRMNTEAF

V: TRBV6-5
D: -
size: -
CDR3: ASSQRGDEAF

V: TRBV29-1
D: -
size: -
CDR3: SVVETGRYRELF

V: TRBV7-9
D: -
size: once
CDR3: ASSLVHRRHYGYT

V: TRBV9
D: TRBD2
size: -
CDR3: ASSVPAGGANEQF

V: TRBV7-9
D: -
size: -
CDR3: ASSYEELF

V: TRBV2
D: TRBD1
size: -
CDR3: ASSEEGQGFHEQY

V: TRBV5-1
D: -
size: -
CDR3: ASSLGGYSNQPQH

V: TRBV9
D: TRBD2
size: -
CDR3: ASSVSPSGSYNEQF

V: TRBV28
D: TRBD2
size: -
CDR3: ASSSLGLAGVPYEQY

V: TRBV7-2
D: -
size: -
CDR3: ASSLVRDPQYEQY

V: TRBV6-1
D: -
size: -
CDR3: ASTQGSSGANVLT

V: TRBV13
D: -
size: -
CDR3: ASSPRGRENTEAF

V: TRBV4-1
D: -
size: once
CDR3: ASSQDGSLGGAQPQH

V: TRBV29-1
D: TRBD1
size: -
CDR3: SVEGGTGALYNEQF

V: TRBV7-2
D: -
size: -
CDR3: ASSFQQGQETQY

V: TRBV2
D: -
size: -
CDR3: ASREGMNTEAF

V: TRBV2
D: -
size: -
CDR3: ASSPGPGKLGELF

V: TRBV18
D: TRBD2
size: -
CDR3: ASSPNAGASTDTQY

V: TRBV7-2
D: TRBD2
size: -
CDR3: ASSRAGANEQF

V: TRBV7-2
D: TRBD2
size: -
CDR3: ASSSSGVQGPTQY

V: TRBV7-6
D: -
size: -
CDR3: ASSLLWEIGYNEQF

V: TRBV10-3
D: -
size: -
CDR3: AISEAGSNQPQH

V: TRBV7-9
D: TRBD2
size: -
CDR3: ASSLRRTGGSYNEQF

V: TRBV27
D: TRBD2
size: -
CDR3: ASSSTGLAAETQY

V: TRBV5-1
D: -
size: -
CDR3: ASSLPGLANTEAF

V: TRBV6-6
D: -
size: -
CDR3: ASSTTYEQF

V: TRBV10-3
D: -
size: -
CDR3: AISPRGQGTEAF

V: TRBV10-3
D: -
size: -
CDR3: AINSGIGELF

V: TRBV18
D: TRBD1
size: -
CDR3: ASSPTRADRGASYEQY

V: TRBV15
D: -
size: -
CDR3: ATSRDKSTAAGYT

V: TRBV11-2
D: -
size: -
CDR3: ASSPGGYGYT

V: TRBV4-2
D: -
size: -
CDR3: ASSSDYGYT

V: TRBV5-1
D: -
size: -
CDR3: ASSAREITNEKLF

V: TRBV5-6
D: -
size: -
CDR3: ASRPRSDEKLF

V: TRBV5-1
D: TRBD2
size: -
CDR3: ASSPGASGGTDTQY

V: TRBV5-1
D: -
size: -
CDR3: ASTLGGDFYGYT

V: TRBV7-9
D: TRBD1
size: -
CDR3: ASSSGQGAYEQY

V: TRBV30
D: TRBD1
size: -
CDR3: AWSVRTGVSGNTIY

V: TRBV5-4
D: TRBD1
size: -
CDR3: ASSFWDRTTEAF

V: TRBV6-1
D: TRBD1
size: -
CDR3: ASRQGDYGYT

V: TRBV7-2
D: TRBD2
size: -
CDR3: ASSLTPGLETDTQY

V: TRBV18
D: -
size: -
CDR3: ASSPLQVDEQF

V: TRBV7-8
D: TRBD2
size: -
CDR3: ASSLARGDLEQY

V: TRBV2
D: -
size: few
CDR3: ASRPGHIYGYT

V: TRBV30
D: -
size: -
CDR3: AWSGYEQY

V: TRBV6-1
D: TRBD1
size: -
CDR3: ASSEAPGQSNQPQH

V: TRBV27
D: -
size: -
CDR3: ASNPWQGTPDTQY